The rows below give T cell receptor beta chains drawn from one sample of a study of cytomegalovirus exposure and HLA in healthy donors. Assay used: immunoSEQ multiplex PCR; TCRdb lists only in-frame clones, some missing. The data show 95,000 to 150,000 clones, roughly 15% seen once. The sample taken for sequencing was PBMCs. Receptors were obtained from a woman aged 18-29 years in good health and CMV-seronegative. The CDR3 runs from the conserved cysteine through the conserved F or W. Each record gives: D gene, clone size, V gene, J gene, CDR3 DNA, CDR3 protein. D genes are given only for firm matches. Not every row has a clone size; where given, it reads once, few, many or a size class.

d_gene: -
abundance: -
v_gene: TRBV6-5
j_gene: TRBJ1-1
CDR3nt: TGTGCCAGCAGTTACTCGCGGGGGGGAGGGACTGAAGCTTTCTTT
CDR3aa: CASSYSRGGGTEAFF

d_gene: TRBD2
abundance: few
v_gene: TRBV5-8
j_gene: TRBJ2-7
CDR3nt: TGTGCCAGCAGGTGGCCGGGACTAGCGGCCTACGAGCAGTACTTC
CDR3aa: CASRWPGLAAYEQYF

d_gene: -
abundance: once
v_gene: TRBV13
j_gene: TRBJ1-1
CDR3nt: TGTGCCAGCAGCGTAGGCGGCACTGAAGCTTTCTTT
CDR3aa: CASSVGGTEAFF

d_gene: -
abundance: -
v_gene: TRBV27
j_gene: TRBJ1-5
CDR3nt: TGTGCCAGCAGTTTAATCTCGGGGGGCAGCAATCAGCCCCAGCATTTT
CDR3aa: CASSLISGGSNQPQHF

d_gene: TRBD2
abundance: -
v_gene: TRBV30
j_gene: TRBJ2-2
CDR3nt: TGTGCCTGGCAGCGGGGGGCCTTCGCGAACACCGGGGAGCTGTTTTTT
CDR3aa: CAWQRGAFANTGELFF

d_gene: -
abundance: few
v_gene: TRBV4-2
j_gene: TRBJ2-2
CDR3nt: TGTGCCAGCAGAGACAGAGACACCGGGGAGCTGTTTTTT
CDR3aa: CASRDRDTGELFF

d_gene: -
abundance: -
v_gene: TRBV18
j_gene: TRBJ1-1
CDR3nt: TGTGCCAGCTCACCACAACAGAACACTGAAGCTTTCTTT
CDR3aa: CASSPQQNTEAFF

d_gene: TRBD2
abundance: -
v_gene: TRBV27
j_gene: TRBJ2-1
CDR3nt: TGTGCCAGCAGTCGAGCGGGAGGGCCCCACAATGAGCAGTTCTTC
CDR3aa: CASSRAGGPHNEQFF

d_gene: TRBD2
abundance: few
v_gene: TRBV7-9
j_gene: TRBJ2-3
CDR3nt: TGTGCCAGCAGCCCGGGGACTAGCGGGGGTTCAGATACGCAGTATTTT
CDR3aa: CASSPGTSGGSDTQYF

d_gene: TRBD1
abundance: -
v_gene: TRBV9
j_gene: TRBJ2-1
CDR3nt: TGTGCCAGCAGCGTCACAGGGGCTGGGGAGCAGTTCTTC
CDR3aa: CASSVTGAGEQFF

d_gene: -
abundance: -
v_gene: TRBV6-5
j_gene: TRBJ1-1
CDR3nt: TGTGCCAGCAGTCGTAACAGGGTTTTGAACACTGAAGCTTTCTTT
CDR3aa: CASSRNRVLNTEAFF

d_gene: -
abundance: -
v_gene: TRBV7-2
j_gene: TRBJ1-1
CDR3nt: TGTGCCAGCAGCTTGGGGGGTCTCTGGGTCCGGGAAGCTTTCTTT
CDR3aa: CASSLGGLWVREAFF

d_gene: TRBD2
abundance: -
v_gene: TRBV10-3
j_gene: TRBJ2-7
CDR3nt: TGTGCCATCAGTAACCCTGGACTAGCGGACTACGAGCAGTACTTC
CDR3aa: CAISNPGLADYEQYF

d_gene: -
abundance: -
v_gene: TRBV5-1
j_gene: TRBJ2-7
CDR3nt: TGCGCCAGCAGCTTGGGGGACACTGCCTACGAGCAGTACTTC
CDR3aa: CASSLGDTAYEQYF

d_gene: -
abundance: few
v_gene: TRBV19
j_gene: TRBJ2-5
CDR3nt: TGTGCCAGTAGTATAGAATCGGTTGGGGGGTATCAAGAGACCCAGTACTTC
CDR3aa: CASSIESVGGYQETQYF

d_gene: TRBD1
abundance: few
v_gene: TRBV7-9
j_gene: TRBJ1-1
CDR3nt: TGTGCCAGCAGCTTTTTGGGACAGCAGAACACTGAAGCTTTCTTT
CDR3aa: CASSFLGQQNTEAFF

d_gene: TRBD2
abundance: once
v_gene: TRBV7-2
j_gene: TRBJ2-1
CDR3nt: TGTGCCAGCAGCTTAGTAGGGACTAGCGGGGTCAATGAGCAGTTCTTC
CDR3aa: CASSLVGTSGVNEQFF

d_gene: -
abundance: -
v_gene: TRBV4-1
j_gene: TRBJ1-5
CDR3nt: TGCGCCAGCAGCCAAGGAGAGAATCAGCCCCAGCATTTT
CDR3aa: CASSQGENQPQHF

d_gene: -
abundance: few
v_gene: TRBV7-6
j_gene: TRBJ1-1
CDR3nt: TGTGCCAGCAGCTTAGCCGGGATGAACACTGAAGCTTTCTTT
CDR3aa: CASSLAGMNTEAFF

d_gene: -
abundance: -
v_gene: TRBV15
j_gene: TRBJ1-5
CDR3nt: TGTGCCACCAGCAGAGTGGGGGGGAATCAGCCCCAGCATTTT
CDR3aa: CATSRVGGNQPQHF

d_gene: -
abundance: few
v_gene: TRBV30
j_gene: TRBJ1-5
CDR3nt: TGTGCCTGGAGCGGTAATAGCAATCAGCCCCAGCATTTT
CDR3aa: CAWSGNSNQPQHF

d_gene: TRBD1
abundance: many
v_gene: TRBV30
j_gene: TRBJ2-7
CDR3nt: TGTGCCTGGACCCGGACAGGGCCCTACGAGCAGTACTTC
CDR3aa: CAWTRTGPYEQYF

d_gene: -
abundance: -
v_gene: TRBV28
j_gene: TRBJ1-4
CDR3nt: TGTGCCAGCAGTTTCTACTTTACGTGGGCAAATGAAAAACTGTTTTTT
CDR3aa: CASSFYFTWANEKLFF

d_gene: TRBD1
abundance: -
v_gene: TRBV2
j_gene: TRBJ1-5
CDR3nt: TGTGCCAGCAGCCCGGGACAGTGGCAGCCCCAGCATTTT
CDR3aa: CASSPGQWQPQHF

d_gene: TRBD1
abundance: -
v_gene: TRBV5-4
j_gene: TRBJ2-1
CDR3nt: TGTGCCAGCAGCTCAAGCAAGACAGGGGCTTTCTACAATGAGCCGTTCTTC
CDR3aa: CASSSSKTGAFYNEPFF

d_gene: -
abundance: few
v_gene: TRBV7-2
j_gene: TRBJ2-1
CDR3nt: TGTGCCAGCAGCTTGTTCGGTGATGAGCAGTTCTTC
CDR3aa: CASSLFGDEQFF

d_gene: TRBD2
abundance: few
v_gene: TRBV19
j_gene: TRBJ2-3
CDR3nt: TGTGCCAGTAGTAGAGGACCAGCGGGGGGCCTCTTCACAGATACGCAGTATTTT
CDR3aa: CASSRGPAGGLFTDTQYF

d_gene: TRBD1
abundance: -
v_gene: TRBV4-1
j_gene: TRBJ2-6
CDR3nt: TGCGCCAGCAGCCACGGACAGGGAGCTGGGGCCAACGTCCTGACTTTC
CDR3aa: CASSHGQGAGANVLTF

d_gene: -
abundance: few
v_gene: TRBV9
j_gene: TRBJ2-1
CDR3nt: TGTGCCAGCAGCGTAGTTACTGGCGGGGCGCGTAATGAGCAGTTCTTC
CDR3aa: CASSVVTGGARNEQFF

d_gene: -
abundance: -
v_gene: TRBV14
j_gene: TRBJ1-5
CDR3nt: TGTGCCAGCAGCAACGGGGTACAGCAGCCCCAGCATTTT
CDR3aa: CASSNGVQQPQHF

d_gene: -
abundance: -
v_gene: TRBV13
j_gene: TRBJ2-1
CDR3nt: TGTGCCAGCAGCTTTCGACAGGGAGGCAATGAGCAGTTCTTC
CDR3aa: CASSFRQGGNEQFF

d_gene: TRBD2
abundance: -
v_gene: TRBV7-9
j_gene: TRBJ2-2
CDR3nt: TGTGCCAGCAGATTGGGGGGGGCGAACACCGGGGAGCTGTTTTTT
CDR3aa: CASRLGGANTGELFF

d_gene: -
abundance: -
v_gene: TRBV2
j_gene: TRBJ1-4
CDR3nt: TGTGCCACAACCTCGGGACAAGTTAATGAAAAACTGTTTTTT
CDR3aa: CATTSGQVNEKLFF

d_gene: -
abundance: -
v_gene: TRBV14
j_gene: TRBJ2-7
CDR3nt: TGTGCCAGCAGCCAAGCGAGCGAGCAGTACTTC
CDR3aa: CASSQASEQYF

d_gene: -
abundance: -
v_gene: TRBV6-6
j_gene: TRBJ1-4
CDR3nt: TGTGCCAGCAGTTCCCCCGGGTCGGGTGAAAAACTGTTTTTT
CDR3aa: CASSSPGSGEKLFF

d_gene: -
abundance: few
v_gene: TRBV6-5
j_gene: TRBJ2-7
CDR3nt: TGTGCCAGCAGTCAGGACATCCGAAGGGGCTACGAGCAGTACTTC
CDR3aa: CASSQDIRRGYEQYF

d_gene: TRBD2
abundance: -
v_gene: TRBV29-1
j_gene: TRBJ2-2
CDR3nt: TGCAGCGTGGGACTAGCCCCCACCGGGGAGCTGTTTTTT
CDR3aa: CSVGLAPTGELFF

d_gene: TRBD2
abundance: -
v_gene: TRBV10-1
j_gene: TRBJ2-4
CDR3nt: TGCGCCAGCAGTGAACTAGCGGGAGGGCCTGAATACTTC
CDR3aa: CASSELAGGPEYF

d_gene: -
abundance: few
v_gene: TRBV10-1
j_gene: TRBJ2-2
CDR3nt: TGCGCCAGCAGTGAGGTTCAAGACAGGCCGTGGAACACCGGGGAGCTGTTTTTT
CDR3aa: CASSEVQDRPWNTGELFF

d_gene: TRBD2
abundance: -
v_gene: TRBV9
j_gene: TRBJ2-5
CDR3nt: TGTGCCAGCTCGGGACTAGCGGGACAAGAGACCCAGTACTTC
CDR3aa: CASSGLAGQETQYF

d_gene: TRBD2
abundance: few
v_gene: TRBV5-1
j_gene: TRBJ2-3
CDR3nt: TGCGCCAGCAGCTTGGGCGAACTACTAGCGGCAGATACGCAGTATTTT
CDR3aa: CASSLGELLAADTQYF

d_gene: -
abundance: few
v_gene: TRBV7-2
j_gene: TRBJ2-2
CDR3nt: TGTGCCAGCAGCTTTAGAACCGGGGAGCTGTTTTTT
CDR3aa: CASSFRTGELFF

d_gene: TRBD2
abundance: -
v_gene: TRBV30
j_gene: TRBJ2-3
CDR3nt: TGTGCCCGGAGTGTCGGCGGGGGGACAACAGATACGCAGTATTTT
CDR3aa: CARSVGGGTTDTQYF

d_gene: -
abundance: -
v_gene: TRBV25-1
j_gene: TRBJ2-1
CDR3nt: TGTGCCAGCAGTGTAGGCGGCCCCTTGGAGCAGTTCTTC
CDR3aa: CASSVGGPLEQFF

d_gene: -
abundance: few
v_gene: TRBV6-1
j_gene: TRBJ1-6
CDR3nt: TGTGCCAGCAGTGGGACAGTAGGGACCTCACCCCTCCACTTT
CDR3aa: CASSGTVGTSPLHF